This T cell receptor (beta chain) originates from a study of PD-1 blockade in classical Hodgkin lymphoma (dated by TCRdb to 2018 to 2020). At the level of the whole study: Nivolumab dosing was 3 mg/kg intravenously every 2 weeks, continuing until either disease progression or unacceptable toxicity. A peripheral blood immune signature of response to PD-1 blockade in classical Hodgkin lymphoma was defined using TCR beta sequencing and CyTOF.

Overall study results and their limits: The study was limited to a single clinical trial cohort, and causes of repertoire differences, possibly disease activity or prior therapy, remained undefined. CD4+ but not CD8+ TCR diversity rose significantly by C4D1 (p=0.0027 vs p=0.16), most apparent in complete responders (p=0.02). Baseline TCR diversity was reported to be lower in newly diagnosed patients than in healthy donors and to be lower still in relapsed/refractory patients. Baseline diversity similar to that of newly diagnosed patients was observed in trial patients achieving complete response, whereas significantly lower diversity was observed in partial responders and progressors. Patients starting nivolumab less than 1 year after ASCT had lower diversity and were excluded from later analyses to avoid confounding by immune reconstitution.

For this clone: This receptor's antigen is unknown. Base qualities are not at hand, and no much larger clone is one base apart.

Genomic DNA was isolated using the Qiagen DNeasy kit from unsorted PBMCs as well as from negatively selected CD4+ and CD8+ fractions. Amplification of TCR beta CDR3 regions was done by immunoSEQ multiplex PCR with primers that anneal to V and J segments. Amplification bias was minimized using a synthetic immune receptor repertoire, and residual bias was removed computationally after sequencing. The original methods were these. Custom Python scripts were used to quantify repertoire diversity as the Shannon entropy index. Unsorted, CD4+ and CD8+ repertoires were analyzed separately, except in combined analyses where CD4+ and CD8+ sequences were merged in silico. A clone was considered expanded if an increase in frequency of at least 2-fold after treatment relative to C1D1 was found, and a pseudocount of 0.5 was applied to clones undetected at baseline. Clones with 0 or 1 copy at C1D1 were classified as singleton clones, and clones with 2 or more copies were classified as non-singleton clones. Clones expanded in unsorted samples were assigned a CD4+, CD8+ or unknown annotation through matching of protein sequences in sorted samples from the same patient. Wilcoxon tests were applied to paired samples to test diversity changes from C1D1 to C4D1. TCRdb holds this immuneACCESS table with in-frame rearrangements only. Some clones are missing; in checked studies, unresolved V genes explain under half, and the rest has no known cause. The DNA was the basis for D and trimming; V, J and clone size are from that table. The sample table shows tens of thousands of clones, and just over 90% are seen once. The top ten clonotypes cover 6.5% to 8% of the sample.

Interpreted using the paper, the time point label stands for: cycle 1 day 1 (C1D1), immediately before nivolumab initiation. Relapse after autologous stem cell transplantation had occurred in all trial patients, and cohorts A, B and C were distinguished by prior brentuximab vedotin exposure. A total of over 55 patients with relapsed/refractory classical Hodgkin lymphoma made up the trial cohort, and each patient's best overall response was complete response, partial response or progressive disease. In the multi-cohort phase II CheckMate 205 trial, trial patients received single-agent nivolumab. Best overall response was determined by an independent review committee according to the 2007 International Working Group response criteria. PBMCs from the trial were collected at three points: immediately before nivolumab initiation (C1D1), and during therapy at cycle 2 day 1 and cycle 4 day 1. After peripheral blood was drawn into 8 mL Vacutainer Cell Preparation Tubes, PBMCs were isolated by centrifugation and then cryopreserved.

This specimen consisted of peripheral blood mononuclear cells (PBMCs), obtained at baseline. This sequence was found in a human donor with classical Hodgkin lymphoma.

The encoded CDR3 is CASSKQGSYNSPLHF. The DNA reads as follows: TGTGCCAGCAGCAAACAGGGATCCTATAATTCACCCCTCCACTTT. The receptor chain draws on TRBV25-1 and TRBJ1-6; a weak D assignment points to TRBD1 (6 bases agree). Reading from cysteine to phenylalanine, the CDR3 counts 15 amino acids. Of all the DNA, just the CDR3 is kept, 45 bases in frame from base 1. The junction shows trimming of 6 bases on V and 1 base on J, plus 10 bases between the germline ends. The germline V gene yields MGHDK for CDR1 and SYGVNS for CDR2.